These 6 T cell receptor beta chains originate from one sample sequenced in a study of T-cell memory formation after mild COVID-19. TCRdb re-called the 5' RACE reads through MiXCR, storing one row per CDR3 protein. This sample carries under 50,000 distinct CDR3 sequences, roughly 9% of them seen once, and the ten largest clones take about 12%. What was sequenced was PBMCs or a T cell subset sorted from them (not recorded which). Receptor source: an adult woman who had mild COVID-19 (a few samples of this study predate the infection). Cell type and time point are not known.

Ten or more counts support this clonotype. The rearrangement uses TRBV20-1 and TRBJ1-5; D may be TRBD1 (5 bases). V lost 6 bases, J lost 4 bases, and 16 bases lay in between. This CDR3 comprises 14 residues. Germline V gives CDR1 DFQATT, CDR2 SNEGSKA (reference sequence). Written as DNA, the CDR3 is TGCAGTGCCCTCCCACTCGCAGGGAATCAGCCCCAGCATTTT. The encoded protein is CSALPLAGNQPQHF.

J is TRBJ1-2 and V is TRBV12-3 or TRBV12-4, with D perhaps matching TRBD1 (6 bases). Trimming removed 7 bases at V and 5 bases at J, with 14 bases between. CDR3 length: 13 amino acids. CDR3 region: CASTPQGGYGYTF. CDR3 coding DNA: TGTGCCAGCACCCCGCAAGGGGGGTATGGCTACACCTTC.

In its sample, this clonotype was seen a few times. V gene TRBV7-9 combines with J gene TRBJ1-1; D remains ambiguous. This CDR3 is built from 14 residues. Germline V gene lookup returns CDR1 SEHNR and CDR2 FQNEAQ (reference sequence). The V end was cut by 1 base, the J end by 4 bases, with 10 bases between. CDR3 sequence (DNA): TGTGCCAGCAGCTTAGTGACCGGGAGCACTGAAGCTTTCTTT. Its protein product is CASSLVTGSTEAFF.

V is TRBV3-1 and J is TRBJ2-3; no clear D. V shed 4 bases and J shed 4 bases, with 6 bases lying between them. Looked up from germline, CDR1 is LGHDT and CDR2 is YNNKEL (reference sequence). This CDR3 is built from 12 residues. Here the CDR3 reads CASSPRPDTQYF. The CDR3 bases are TGTGCCAGCAGCCCCCGGCCAGATACGCAGTATTTT.

This clonotype has a handful of counts. This chain uses TRBV7-2 with TRBJ1-4; the D gene is possibly TRBD1 (5 bases). The V gene's germline CDR1 is SGHTA and CDR2 FQGNSA. V was pared by 1 base and J by 10 bases, with 13 bases between. This CDR3 has 14 amino acids. CDR3 sequence reads: CASSLETGRGKLFF. The CDR3 DNA follows: TGTGCCAGCAGCTTAGAAACGGGGAGGGGAAAACTGTTTTTT.

This chain uses TRBV6-6 with TRBJ1-5; 7 bases match TRBD1. The trim removed 0 bases at V and 0 bases at J, leaving 5 bases unmatched. Germline assignment: CDR1 MNHNY and CDR2 SVGAGI (reference sequence). The CDR3 runs 17 residues. The CDR3 is CASSYSAGQVSNQPQHF. CDR3 DNA: TGTGCCAGCAGTTACTCGGCCGGACAGGTTAGCAATCAGCCCCAGCATTTT.